Detailed here is one T cell receptor beta chain. These data belong to a study of blood T cell repertoires in COVID-19. Study as a whole: Collection of acute and convalescent COVID-19 samples took place in the United States, Italy and Spain. PBMCs, B-cell-depleted T cells, or T cells were the source of the cDNA or gDNA that made up the material.

Original analysis: Estimation of nucleated cell counts relied on the amplification of reference gene primers. TCRdb keeps only in-frame clones here, not all; method: immunoSEQ multiplex PCR. V and J calls and clone size are as listed in that table; D and trimming were resolved from the DNA. The top ten hold roughly 3.1% of the sample, which has about 270,000 clones, approximately 86% seen once. The sequence came from a woman aged 18-29 years with acute or convalescent COVID-19. Sequenced material: peripheral blood.

The CDR3 sequence: CASSRGRQGIIYEQYF. As DNA, the CDR3 is TGCGCCAGCAGCCGTGGGAGGCAGGGAATAATCTACGAGCAGTACTTC. This chain uses TRBV5-1 with TRBJ2-7; D is perhaps TRBD2 (6 bases). CDR3 size: 16 residues. V was shortened by 4 bases and J by 3 bases, with 20 bases between the two germline ends. CDR1 and CDR2 (germline): SGHRS, YFSETQ.